The clone carrying this TCR beta chain has at least ten counts. The CDR3 has 15 residues. Germline trimming cut 2 bases from V and 4 bases from J; bases unmatched to any gene: 6. Germline loops: CDR1 SGHRS, CDR2 YFSETQ. Regarding time point: newly diagnosed GD, antithyroid drugs for less than 3 months. Preparation of the TCR library used RNA extracted from PBMCs. Into tubes containing EDTA, about 9.6 milliliters of peripheral blood were drawn. These data come from a study of regulatory T cells in long-lasting Graves disease. Combining iRepertoire HTBI primers with Arm-PCR of CDR3 regions, the authors built TCR beta libraries. TCRdb itself ran the multiplex PCR reads through MiXCR, one entry per CDR3 protein. Among more than 300,000 distinct CDR3 sequences listed, roughly 17% were seen once. The same data also contributed to another study, on T cells in Graves' hyperthyroidism and ophthalmopathy.

Sample: peripheral blood mononuclear cells (PBMCs), taken at new diagnosis, from a patient treated with antithyroid drugs. The chain links TRBV5-1 to TRBJ2-1; the match to TRBD2 covers 7 bases. This TCR derives from a woman aged 18-29 years with Graves disease. The CDR3 DNA is TGCGCCAGCAGCTTTACGGGGGAGGGTTACAATGAGCAGTTCTTC. Its translation is CASSFTGEGYNEQFF.